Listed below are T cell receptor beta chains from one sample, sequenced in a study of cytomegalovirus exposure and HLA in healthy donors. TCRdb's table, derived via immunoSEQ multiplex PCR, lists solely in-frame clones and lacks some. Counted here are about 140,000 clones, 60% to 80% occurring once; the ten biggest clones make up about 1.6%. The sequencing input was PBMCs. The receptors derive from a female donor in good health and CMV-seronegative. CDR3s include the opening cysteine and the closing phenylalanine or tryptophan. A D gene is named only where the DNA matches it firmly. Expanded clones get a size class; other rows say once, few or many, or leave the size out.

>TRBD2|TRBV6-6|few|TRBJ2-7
CASRPPASGSYEQYF
TGTGCCAGCAGACCGCCGGCTAGCGGATCCTACGAGCAGTACTTC
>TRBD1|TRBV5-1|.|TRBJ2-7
CASSLASQGPYEQYF
TGCGCCAGCAGCTTGGCCTCACAGGGGCCCTACGAGCAGTACTTC
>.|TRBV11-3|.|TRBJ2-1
CASSPTPFGDEQFF
TGTGCCAGCAGCCCGACTCCATTTGGCGATGAGCAGTTCTTC
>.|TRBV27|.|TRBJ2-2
CATQFIAGGSTGELFF
TGTGCCACTCAGTTTATAGCCGGCGGAAGCACCGGGGAGCTGTTTTTT
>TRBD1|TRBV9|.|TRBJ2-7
CASSAAGTGWGEQYF
TGTGCCAGCAGCGCTGCCGGGACAGGCTGGGGCGAGCAGTACTTC
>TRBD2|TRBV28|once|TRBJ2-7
CASSTTWGTSASYEQYF
TGTGCCAGCAGTACGACCTGGGGGACTAGTGCTTCCTACGAGCAGTACTTC
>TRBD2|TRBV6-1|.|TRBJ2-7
CASSEGSSGAYEQYF
TGTGCCAGCAGTGAGGGGAGTAGCGGGGCCTACGAGCAGTACTTC
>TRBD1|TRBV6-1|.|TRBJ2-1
CASNSWTGTINEQFF
TGTGCCAGCAACTCCTGGACAGGGACGATCAATGAGCAGTTCTTC
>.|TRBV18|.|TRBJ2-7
CASSPTTRGSYEQYF
TGTGCCAGCTCACCTACGACTAGAGGGTCTTACGAGCAGTACTTC
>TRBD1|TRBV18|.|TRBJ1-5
CASSPRAGGADQPQHF
TGTGCCAGCTCACCACGGGCAGGGGGCGCGGATCAGCCCCAGCATTTT
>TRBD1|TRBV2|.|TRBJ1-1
CASSPDRVAFF
TGTGCCAGCAGTCCCGACAGGGTGGCTTTCTTT
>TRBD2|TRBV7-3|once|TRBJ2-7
CASSPGTSGNYEQYF
TGTGCCAGCAGCCCCGGGACTAGCGGGAACTACGAGCAGTACTTC
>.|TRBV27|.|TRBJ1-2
CASSPRTLRTYGYTF
TGTGCCAGCAGTCCCCGGACACTACGAACCTATGGCTACACCTTC
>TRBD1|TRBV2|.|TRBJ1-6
CAIQTGRYNSLLHF
TGTGCCATACAGACAGGGAGGTATAATTCACTCCTCCACTTT
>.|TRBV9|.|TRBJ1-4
CASSADGGRFGEKLFF
TGTGCCAGCAGCGCTGATGGGGGGAGGTTTGGTGAAAAACTGTTTTTT
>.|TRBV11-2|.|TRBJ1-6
CASSLADNSPLHF
TGTGCCAGCAGCTTAGCCGATAATTCACCCCTCCACTTT
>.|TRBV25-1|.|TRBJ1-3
CASSELGGGDSGNTIYF
TGTGCCAGCAGTGAATTGGGCGGGGGGGACTCTGGAAACACCATATATTTT
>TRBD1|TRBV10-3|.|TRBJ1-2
CAISEISGGAYGYTF
TGTGCCATCAGTGAGATTTCAGGGGGCGCATATGGCTACACCTTC
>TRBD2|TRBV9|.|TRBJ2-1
CASSVGPGTSGYNEQFF
TGTGCCAGCAGCGTAGGACCCGGGACTAGCGGGTACAATGAGCAGTTCTTC
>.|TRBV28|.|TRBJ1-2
CASSFILGAGRGTDYGYTF
TGTGCCAGCAGTTTTATTCTGGGGGCCGGGAGGGGGACCGACTATGGCTACACCTTC
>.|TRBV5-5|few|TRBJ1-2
CASSSPKDRRAEGGYTF
TGTGCCAGCAGCTCACCTAAAGACAGGCGAGCAGAAGGAGGCTACACCTTC
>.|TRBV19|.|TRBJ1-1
CASSIKSGGRENTEAFF
TGTGCCAGTAGTATCAAATCCGGGGGGCGAGAGAACACTGAAGCTTTCTTT
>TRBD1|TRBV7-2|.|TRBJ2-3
CASSPQGQDTQYF
TGTGCCAGCAGCCCACAGGGGCAAGATACGCAGTATTTT
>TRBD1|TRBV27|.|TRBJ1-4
CASSLNPGTGPTNEKLFF
TGTGCCAGCAGTTTAAATCCTGGGACAGGACCAACTAATGAAAAACTGTTTTTT
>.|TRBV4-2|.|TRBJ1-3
CASSPGNTIYF
TGTGCCAGCAGCCCAGGAAACACCATATATTTT
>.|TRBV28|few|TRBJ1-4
CASSSERGANEKLFF
TGTGCCAGCAGCTCCGAGCGGGGGGCTAATGAAAAACTGTTTTTT
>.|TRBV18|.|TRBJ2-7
CASTTASGLASPYEQYF
TGTGCCAGCACCACCGCTTCGGGGTTAGCTTCTCCCTACGAGCAGTACTTC
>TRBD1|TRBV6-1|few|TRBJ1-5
CASRSTGINQPQHF
TGTGCCAGCAGATCGACAGGGATTAATCAGCCCCAGCATTTT
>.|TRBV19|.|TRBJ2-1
CASSLRQDFNEQFF
TGTGCCAGTAGTCTCCGACAGGATTTTAATGAGCAGTTCTTC
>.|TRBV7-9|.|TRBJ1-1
CASSTRVGMNTEAFF
TGTGCCAGCAGCACGAGGGTTGGTATGAACACTGAAGCTTTCTTT
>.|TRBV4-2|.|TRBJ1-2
CATREGGYGYTF
TGTGCCACTAGGGAGGGAGGCTATGGCTACACCTTC
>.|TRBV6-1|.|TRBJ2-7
CASKRLDEQYF
TGTGCCAGCAAGCGTCTCGACGAGCAGTACTTC
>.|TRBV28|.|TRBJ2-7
CASSLITLRGTDNGQYF
TGTGCCAGCAGTTTAATAACCCTTAGGGGTACGGATAACGGGCAGTACTTC
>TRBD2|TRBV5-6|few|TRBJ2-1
CASSREAPYNEQFF
TGTGCCAGCAGCCGGGAGGCCCCCTACAATGAGCAGTTCTTC